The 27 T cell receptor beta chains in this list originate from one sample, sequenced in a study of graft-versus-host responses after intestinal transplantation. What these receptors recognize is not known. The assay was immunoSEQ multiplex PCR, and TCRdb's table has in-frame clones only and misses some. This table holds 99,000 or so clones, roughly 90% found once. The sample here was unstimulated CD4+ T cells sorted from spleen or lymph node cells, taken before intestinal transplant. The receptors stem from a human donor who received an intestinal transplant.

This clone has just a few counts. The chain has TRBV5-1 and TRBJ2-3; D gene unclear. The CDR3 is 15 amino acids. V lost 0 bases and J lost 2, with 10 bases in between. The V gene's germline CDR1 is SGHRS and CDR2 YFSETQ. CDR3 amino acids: CASSLAEKITDTQYF. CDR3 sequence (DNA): TGCGCCAGCAGCTTGGCCGAGAAGATCACAGATACGCAGTATTTT.

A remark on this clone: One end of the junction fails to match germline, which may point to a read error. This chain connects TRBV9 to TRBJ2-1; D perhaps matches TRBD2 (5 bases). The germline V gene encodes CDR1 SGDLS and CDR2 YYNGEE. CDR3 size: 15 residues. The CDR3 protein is CASSVAGRTHNQQFF. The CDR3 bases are TGTGCCAGCAGCGTAGCGGGGAGAACTCACAATCAGCAGTTCTTC.

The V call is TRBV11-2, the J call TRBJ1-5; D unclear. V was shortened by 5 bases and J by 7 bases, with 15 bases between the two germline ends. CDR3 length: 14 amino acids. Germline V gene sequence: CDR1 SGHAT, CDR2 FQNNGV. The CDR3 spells CASSPGRTPQPQHF. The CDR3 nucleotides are TGTGCCAGCAGCCCCGGACGCACTCCCCAGCCCCAGCATTTT.

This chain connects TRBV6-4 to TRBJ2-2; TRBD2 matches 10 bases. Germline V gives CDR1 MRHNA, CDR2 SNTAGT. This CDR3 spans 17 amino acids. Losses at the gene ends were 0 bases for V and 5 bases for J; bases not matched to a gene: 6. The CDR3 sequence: CASSDSALAGDTGELFF. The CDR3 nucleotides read TGTGCCAGCAGTGACTCCGCGCTAGCGGGAGATACCGGGGAGCTGTTTTTT.

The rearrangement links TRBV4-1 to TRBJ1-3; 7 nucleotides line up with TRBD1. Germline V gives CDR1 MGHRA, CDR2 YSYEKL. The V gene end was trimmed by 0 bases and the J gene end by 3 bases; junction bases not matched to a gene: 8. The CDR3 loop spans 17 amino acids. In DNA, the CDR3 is TGCGCCAGCAGCCAAGATCGAGAAACAGGGGTTGGAAACACCATATATTTT. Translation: CASSQDRETGVGNTIYF.

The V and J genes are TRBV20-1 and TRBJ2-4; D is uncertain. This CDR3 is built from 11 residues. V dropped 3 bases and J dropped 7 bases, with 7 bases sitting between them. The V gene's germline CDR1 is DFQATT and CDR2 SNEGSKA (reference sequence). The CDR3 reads CSARWANIQYF. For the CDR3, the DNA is TGCAGTGCTAGGTGGGCGAACATTCAGTACTTC.

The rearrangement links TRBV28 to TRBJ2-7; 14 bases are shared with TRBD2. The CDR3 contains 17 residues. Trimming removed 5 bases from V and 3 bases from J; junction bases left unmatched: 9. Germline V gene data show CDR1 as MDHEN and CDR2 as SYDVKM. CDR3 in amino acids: CASSNSGLAGANYEQYF. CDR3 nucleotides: TGTGCCAGCAGTAACTCGGGACTAGCGGGAGCGAACTACGAGCAGTACTTC.

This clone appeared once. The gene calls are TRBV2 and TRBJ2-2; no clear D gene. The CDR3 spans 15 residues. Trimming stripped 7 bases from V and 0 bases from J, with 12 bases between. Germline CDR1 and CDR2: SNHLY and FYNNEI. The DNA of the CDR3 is TGTGCCAGCAAGCAGGAGTTCGCGAACACCGGGGAGCTGTTTTTT. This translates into CASKQEFANTGELFF.

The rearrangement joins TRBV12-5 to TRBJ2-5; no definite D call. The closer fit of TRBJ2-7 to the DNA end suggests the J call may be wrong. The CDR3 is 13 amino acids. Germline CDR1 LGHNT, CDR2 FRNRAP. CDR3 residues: CASGLDATYEQYF. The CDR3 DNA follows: TGTGCTAGTGGTTTAGACGCCACCTACGAGCAGTACTTC.

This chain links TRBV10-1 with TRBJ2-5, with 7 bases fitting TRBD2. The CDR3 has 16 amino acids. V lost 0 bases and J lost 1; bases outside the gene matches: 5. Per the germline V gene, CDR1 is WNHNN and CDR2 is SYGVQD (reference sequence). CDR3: CASSESGRETQETQYF. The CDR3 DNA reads TGCGCCAGCAGTGAGTCGGGGAGGGAGACCCAAGAGACCCAGTACTTC.

The CDR3 nucleotides read TGTGCCAGCAGTTACAGGGGCGAGAGGGCGGCGAGCGTTAACTATGGCTACACCTTC. Its protein product is CASSYRGERAASVNYGYTF. The rearrangement joins TRBV27 to TRBJ1-2; 7 bases map to TRBD1. CDR1 is MNHEY, CDR2 SMNVEV, per germline (reference sequence). The V segment lost 4 bases and the J segment 1 base; nucleotides outside the gene matches: 18. This CDR3 is 19 amino acids long.

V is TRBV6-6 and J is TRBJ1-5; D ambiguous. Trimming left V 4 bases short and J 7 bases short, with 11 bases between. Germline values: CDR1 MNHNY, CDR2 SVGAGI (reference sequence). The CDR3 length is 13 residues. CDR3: CASSSNSEQPQHF. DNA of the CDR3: TGTGCCAGCAGTTCGAACAGTGAGCAGCCCCAGCATTTT.

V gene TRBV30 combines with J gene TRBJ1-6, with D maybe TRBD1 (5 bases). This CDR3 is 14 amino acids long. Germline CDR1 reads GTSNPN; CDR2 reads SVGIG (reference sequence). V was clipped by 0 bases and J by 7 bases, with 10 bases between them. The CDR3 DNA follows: TGTGCCTGGAGTGTACTCAGGGTCAATTCACCCCTCCACTTT. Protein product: CAWSVLRVNSPLHF.

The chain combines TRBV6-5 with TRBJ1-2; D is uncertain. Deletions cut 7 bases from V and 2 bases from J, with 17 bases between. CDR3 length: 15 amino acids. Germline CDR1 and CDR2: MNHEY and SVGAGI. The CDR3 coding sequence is TGTGCCAGCACCCTAGTGTCGACGGAGAACTATGGCTACACCTTC. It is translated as CASTLVSTENYGYTF.

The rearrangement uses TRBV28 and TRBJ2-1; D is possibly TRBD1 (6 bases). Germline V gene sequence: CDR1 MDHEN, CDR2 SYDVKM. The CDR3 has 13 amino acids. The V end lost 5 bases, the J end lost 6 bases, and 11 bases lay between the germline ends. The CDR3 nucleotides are TGTGCCAGCAGTAAAGGGGACACCAATGAGCAGTTCTTC. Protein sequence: CASSKGDTNEQFF.

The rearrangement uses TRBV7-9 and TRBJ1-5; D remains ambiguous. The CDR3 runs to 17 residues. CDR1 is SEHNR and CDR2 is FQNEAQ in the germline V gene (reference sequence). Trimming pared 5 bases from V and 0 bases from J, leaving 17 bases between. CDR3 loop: CASSPVLDGYSNQPQHF. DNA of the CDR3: TGTGCCAGCAGCCCCGTTCTGGACGGTTATAGCAATCAGCCCCAGCATTTT.

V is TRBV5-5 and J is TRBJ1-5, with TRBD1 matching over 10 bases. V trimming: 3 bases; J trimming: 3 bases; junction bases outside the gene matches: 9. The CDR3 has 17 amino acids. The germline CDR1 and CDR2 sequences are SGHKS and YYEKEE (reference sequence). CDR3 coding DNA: TGTGCCAGCAGCTCCCGTCCCGGGACAGGGGACAATCAGCCCCAGCATTTT. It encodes CASSSRPGTGDNQPQHF.

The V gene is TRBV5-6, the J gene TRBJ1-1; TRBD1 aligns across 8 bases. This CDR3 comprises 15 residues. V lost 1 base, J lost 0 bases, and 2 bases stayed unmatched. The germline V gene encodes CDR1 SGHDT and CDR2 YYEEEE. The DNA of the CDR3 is TGTGCCAGCAGCTTGCGGGACAGGTTGAACACTGAAGCTTTCTTT. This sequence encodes CASSLRDRLNTEAFF.

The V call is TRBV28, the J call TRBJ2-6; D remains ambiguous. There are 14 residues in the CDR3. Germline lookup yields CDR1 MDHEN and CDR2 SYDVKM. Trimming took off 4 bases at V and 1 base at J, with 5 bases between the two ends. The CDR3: CASSYESGANVLTF. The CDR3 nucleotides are TGTGCCAGCAGTTACGAGTCTGGGGCCAACGTCCTGACTTTC.

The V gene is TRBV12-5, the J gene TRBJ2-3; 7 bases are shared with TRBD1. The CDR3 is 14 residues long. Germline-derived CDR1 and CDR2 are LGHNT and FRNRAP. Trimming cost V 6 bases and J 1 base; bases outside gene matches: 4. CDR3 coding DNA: TGTGCTAGTGGCTCCGGACAGGGCACAGATACGCAGTATTTT. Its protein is CASGSGQGTDTQYF.

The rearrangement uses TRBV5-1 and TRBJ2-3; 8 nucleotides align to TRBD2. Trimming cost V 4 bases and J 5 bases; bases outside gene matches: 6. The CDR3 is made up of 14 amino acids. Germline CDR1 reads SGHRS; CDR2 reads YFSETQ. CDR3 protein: CASSLGLALDTQYF. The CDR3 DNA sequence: TGCGCCAGCAGCCTAGGACTAGCCTTAGATACGCAGTATTTT.

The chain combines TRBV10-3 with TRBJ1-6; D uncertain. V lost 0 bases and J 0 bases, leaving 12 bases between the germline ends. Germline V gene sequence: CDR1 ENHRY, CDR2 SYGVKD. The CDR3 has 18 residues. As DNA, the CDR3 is TGTGCCATCAGTGAGTCGACTCAGGCCGGCTCCTATAATTCACCCCTCCACTTT. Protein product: CAISESTQAGSYNSPLHF.

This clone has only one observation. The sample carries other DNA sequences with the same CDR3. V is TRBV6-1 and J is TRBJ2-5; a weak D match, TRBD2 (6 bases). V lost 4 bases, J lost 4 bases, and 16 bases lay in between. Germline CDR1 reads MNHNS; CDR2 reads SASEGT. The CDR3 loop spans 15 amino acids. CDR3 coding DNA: TGTGCCAGCAGTGGAGAAGGGCAGGGAGGAGAGACCCAGTACTTC. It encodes CASSGEGQGGETQYF.

In nucleotides, the CDR3 is TGTGCCAGCAGCTTAACGTCAAACGAGGGCTATGGCTACACCTTC. Translated: CASSLTSNEGYGYTF. The chain has TRBV7-3 and TRBJ1-2, with D hard to call. The CDR3 has 15 amino acids. Looked up from germline, CDR1 is SGHTA and CDR2 is FQGTGA. V lost 0 bases and J lost 4, with 12 bases in between.

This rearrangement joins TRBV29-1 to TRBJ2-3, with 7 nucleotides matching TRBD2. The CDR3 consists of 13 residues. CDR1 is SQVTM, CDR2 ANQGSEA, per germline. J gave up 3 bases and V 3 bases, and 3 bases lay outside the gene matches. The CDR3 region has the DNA TGCAGCGTTGAGGGGAGGGTGACAGATACGCAGTATTTT. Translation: CSVEGRVTDTQYF.

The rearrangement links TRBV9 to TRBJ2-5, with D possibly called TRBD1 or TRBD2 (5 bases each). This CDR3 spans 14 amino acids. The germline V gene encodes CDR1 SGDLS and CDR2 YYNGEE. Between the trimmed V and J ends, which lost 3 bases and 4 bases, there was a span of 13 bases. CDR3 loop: CASSATLGAETQYF. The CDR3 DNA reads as TGTGCCAGCAGCGCCACGCTCGGGGCAGAGACCCAGTACTTC.

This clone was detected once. The CDR3 nucleotides are TGTGCCAGCAGCTTAGGGGACTCGCTCTACGAGCAGTACTTC. This gives the protein CASSLGDSLYEQYF. The rearrangement uses TRBV11-2 and TRBJ2-7, with TRBD2 as a possible D gene (6 bases). This CDR3 region has 14 residues. Per germline, CDR1 SGHAT and CDR2 FQNNGV. Trimming removed 1 base at V and 3 bases at J, with 10 bases between.